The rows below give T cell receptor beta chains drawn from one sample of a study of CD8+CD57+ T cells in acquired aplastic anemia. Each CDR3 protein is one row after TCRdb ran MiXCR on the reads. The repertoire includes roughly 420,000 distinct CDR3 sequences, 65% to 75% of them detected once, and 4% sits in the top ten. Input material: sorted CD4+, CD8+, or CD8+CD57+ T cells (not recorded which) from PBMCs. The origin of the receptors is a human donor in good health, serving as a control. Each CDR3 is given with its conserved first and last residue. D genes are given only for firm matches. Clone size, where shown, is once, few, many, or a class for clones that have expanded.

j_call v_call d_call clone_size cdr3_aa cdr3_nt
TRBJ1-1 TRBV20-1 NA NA CSASPRADTEAFF TGCAGTGCTAGCCCAAGGGCGGACACTGAAGCTTTCTTT
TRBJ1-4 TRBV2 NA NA CASSRTGIPMENCFF NA
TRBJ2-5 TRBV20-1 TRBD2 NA CSARALAGELETQYF TGCAGTGCTAGAGCACTAGCGGGGGAATTGGAGACCCAGTACTTC
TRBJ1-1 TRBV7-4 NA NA CASSFTGNKEAFF TGTGCCAGCAGCTTCACAGGGAATAAGGAAGCTTTCTTT
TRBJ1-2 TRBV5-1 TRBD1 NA CASSLGGTGSSYGYTF TGCGCCAGCAGCTTGGGGGGGACAGGTTCCTCTTATGGCTACACCTTC
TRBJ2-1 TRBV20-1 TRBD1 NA CSAITGTGAGNEQFF TGCAGTGCTATTACCGGGACAGGGGCGGGTAATGAGCAGTTCTTC
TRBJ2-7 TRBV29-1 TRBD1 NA CSGEGQVAYEQYF TGCAGTGGAGAGGGACAGGTTGCCTACGAGCAGTACTTC
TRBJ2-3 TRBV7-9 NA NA CASSLDVRTDTQYF TGTGCCAGCAGCTTAGACGTGCGCACAGACACGCAGTATTTT
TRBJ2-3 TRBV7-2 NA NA CASSEHRNYGYTFQYF TGTGCCAGCAGCGAGCACAGAAACTATGGCTACACCTTCCAGTATTTT
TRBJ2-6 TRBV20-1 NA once CSASDIFGANVLTF TGCAGCGCTTCGGACATATTCGGGGCCAACGTCCTGACTTTC
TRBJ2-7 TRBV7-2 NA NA CASSSPGNPGYTFF TGTGCCAGCAGCTCACCAGGGAATCCGGGCTACACGTTCTTC
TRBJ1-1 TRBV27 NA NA CASSSRKEGISNTEAFF TGTGCCAGCAGTTCGCGAAAAGAAGGGATTTCGAACACTGAAGCTTTCTTT
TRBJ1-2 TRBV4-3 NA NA CASSQDWGGASYGYTF TGCGCCAGCAGCCAAGATTGGGGGGGCGCCAGCTATGGCTACACCTTC
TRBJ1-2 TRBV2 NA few CASSEYRNYGYTF TGTGCCAGCAGTGAGTACAGGAACTATGGCTACACCTTC